A selection of T cell receptor beta chains follows, all from one sample in a study of metastatic and nonmetastatic thyroid tumors. TCRdb re-called the PCR reads with MiXCR. The table includes around 20,000 clones, 16% detected once. The sample was blood. Source of these receptors: a male donor with papillary thyroid cancer or a benign thyroid nodule (not recorded which). Some clones in this sample may be carry-over from other donors' samples. Each CDR3 is given with its conserved first and last residue. A D gene is named only where the DNA matches it firmly. Rows may omit the clone size; those that give it use once, few, many or a size class.

j_call clone_size d_call v_call cdr3_nt cdr3_aa
TRBJ2-3 many - TRBV11-3 TGTGCCAGCAGCTTAGATTGGCCCACAGATACGCAGTATTTT CASSLDWPTDTQYF
TRBJ1-1 medium-sized - TRBV12-3/TRBV12-4 TGTGCCAGCGGTGGGACCAACACTGAAGCTTTCTTT CASGGTNTEAFF
TRBJ2-7 many TRBD1 TRBV10-3 TGCCACCAACCCCCCAACAGACAGGGGGCCGACGAGCAGTACTTC CHQPPNRQGADEQYF
TRBJ2-2 medium-sized TRBD2 TRBV4-2 TGTGCCAGCTGCACGGGACTAGGTACCGGGGAGCTGTTTTTT CASCTGLGTGELFF
TRBJ1-5 many - TRBV5-6 TGTGCCAGCAGCTTTCGGGTAGGGCCTAATCAGCCCCAGCATTTT CASSFRVGPNQPQHF
TRBJ2-7 - TRBD1 TRBV4-1 TGCGCCAGCAGCCAAGATCTTGAGACAGGGGGCTTCGAGCAGTACTTC CASSQDLETGGFEQYF
TRBJ2-7 many TRBD2 TRBV19 TGTGCCAGTAGTGTAACTAGCGGGAGGGGGTACGAGCAGTACTTC CASSVTSGRGYEQYF
TRBJ2-7 many - TRBV2 TGTGCCAGCAGTGGCCTTGGGGTTCTCGAGCAGTACTTC CASSGLGVLEQYF
TRBJ1-4 few - TRBV2 TGTGCCAGCCAAAATCCCGGGGGGGCGAATGAAAAACTGTTTTTT CASQNPGGANEKLFF
TRBJ2-1 many - TRBV12-3/TRBV12-4 TGTGCCAGCAGGCAGACGAGTGGGCCCGACAATGAGCAGTTCTTC CASRQTSGPDNEQFF
TRBJ2-7 many TRBD2 TRBV19 TGTGCCAGTAGTATGGCTAGCGGCTACGAGCAGTACTTC CASSMASGYEQYF
TRBJ2-1 - - TRBV14 TGTGCCAGCAGCCTAGAGAGAGGGAAACATATCTACAATGAGCAGTTCTTC CASSLERGKHIYNEQFF
TRBJ2-7 few TRBD1 TRBV5-5 TGTGCCAGCAGAAGGGGACAGGGGGTCTCCTACGAGCAGTACTTC CASRRGQGVSYEQYF
TRBJ2-1 many - TRBV7-9 TGTGCCAGCAGCACCTTAAGGACGGACTCCTACAATGAGCAGTTCTTC CASSTLRTDSYNEQFF
TRBJ2-1 many TRBD2 TRBV20-1 TGCAGTGCTAGAGAAGGCGGGAGCTCCTACAATGAGCAGTTCTTC CSAREGGSSYNEQFF
TRBJ1-5 many - TRBV19 TGTGCCAGTAGTATGACCGGTAGCAATCAGCCCCAGCATTTT CASSMTGSNQPQHF